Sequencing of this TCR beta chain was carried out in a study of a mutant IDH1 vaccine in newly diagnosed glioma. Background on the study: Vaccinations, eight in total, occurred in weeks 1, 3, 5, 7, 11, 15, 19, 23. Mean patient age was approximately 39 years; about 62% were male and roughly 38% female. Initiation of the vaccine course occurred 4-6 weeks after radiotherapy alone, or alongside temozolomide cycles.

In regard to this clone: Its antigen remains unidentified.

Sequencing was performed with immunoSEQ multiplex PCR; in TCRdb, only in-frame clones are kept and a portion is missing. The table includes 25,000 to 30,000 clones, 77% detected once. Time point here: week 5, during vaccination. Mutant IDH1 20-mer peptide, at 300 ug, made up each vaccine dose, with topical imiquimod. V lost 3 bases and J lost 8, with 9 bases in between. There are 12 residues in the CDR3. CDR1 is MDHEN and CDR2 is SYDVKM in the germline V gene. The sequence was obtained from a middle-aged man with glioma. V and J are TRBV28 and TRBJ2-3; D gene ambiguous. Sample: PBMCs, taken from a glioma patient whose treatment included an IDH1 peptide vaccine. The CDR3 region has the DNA TGTGCCAGCAGTTTGGTCCAAGGTACGCAGTATTTT. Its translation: CASSLVQGTQYF.